Sequencing of this TCR beta chain was carried out in a study of T cell responses to AZD1222 COVID-19 vaccine. The study's findings and limits: Most donors were white British and more were female, and clonal diversity was possibly underestimated. Without day 14 samples, only post-peak T cell repertoires were studied.

The length of the CDR3 is 16 residues. Germline-derived CDR1 and CDR2 are SGDLS and YYNGEE. Trimming cost V 0 bases and J 3 bases; bases outside gene matches: 6. Sequencing was performed with immunoSEQ multiplex PCR; in TCRdb, only in-frame clones are kept and a portion is missing. The data show about 47,000 clones, approximately 79% seen once. A note on this clone: As yet, its antigen is unknown.

The material was peripheral blood, obtained on day 0 of MenACWY control vaccination. The receptor comes from an adult in good health. The chain recombines TRBV9 with TRBJ2-3, with TRBD2 identical over 8 bases. The CDR3 nucleotides read TGTGCCAGCAGCGTAGCGGGAGGGGGAGATACAGATACGCAGTATTTT. It translates to CASSVAGGGDTDTQYF.